This T cell receptor beta chain was sequenced for a study of blood T cells in healthy people across ages. Concerning this clonotype itself: Its antigen is unknown.

Notes on the study in general: It was the long-lived donors that had more naive CD4+ cells and higher diversity than aged donors. Measured against age, TCR beta diversity per million T cells decreased in a roughly linear manner.

A second about 7 to 12 cycle PCR used barcoded and J-beta primers. A template-switch adaptor containing 12 random nucleotides labeled each cDNA molecule. In TCRdb, the 5' RACE reads were re-called with MiXCR into one record per CDR3 protein. Of approximately 880,000 distinct CDR3 sequences listed, around 46% are singletons. This CDR3 contains 15 residues. The V segment lost 1 base and the J segment 4 bases; nucleotides outside the gene matches: 5. Germline CDR1 is LNHNV and CDR2 is YYDKDF (reference sequence). This clonotype was obtained from a man between 25 and 39 years old in good health. Sequencing was done on a sample of blood. V and J are TRBV15 and TRBJ2-3, with 7 bases that match TRBD1. The CDR3 region is CATSRAGTDADTQYF. The CDR3 DNA reads TGTGCCACCAGCAGAGCCGGGACAGACGCAGATACGCAGTATTTT.